Detailed here is one T cell receptor (beta chain). The CDR3 sequence is 15 residues long. In germline, CDR1 is SGHNT, CDR2 YYREEE (reference sequence). V lost 4 bases and J lost 2, with 15 bases in between. The sample is drawn from a study of cytomegalovirus exposure and HLA in healthy donors. Vbeta (60) and Jbeta (13) primers were used in the PCR. TCRdb's copy holds only in-frame clones and misses some; the assay was immunoSEQ multiplex PCR. The repertoire consists of roughly 150,000 clones, with 73% occurring once and the leading ten covering 5% to 6.5%. V and J are TRBV5-4 and TRBJ1-1, with a weak D call TRBD1 (6 bases). The TCR sequence derives from a woman between 18 and 29 years old in good health and CMV-seropositive. Source material: PBMCs. CDR3 residues: CASSLADRPNTEAFF. For the CDR3, the DNA is TGTGCCAGCAGCCTGGCTGACAGGCCTAACACTGAAGCTTTCTTT.